This T cell receptor (beta chain) was obtained from a study of T cells in Graves' hyperthyroidism and ophthalmopathy (dated by TCRdb to the late 2010s). Describing the broader study: Peripheral blood samples were taken at initial diagnosis, before any treatment was given. TCR V-J signatures able to tell the groups apart were searched for in a discovery cohort of 100 patients, of whom approximately 40 had Graves' ophthalmopathy and 55 to 60 had stable Graves' hyperthyroidism. An independent validation cohort of around 19 hyperthyroidism patients and about 15 patients who later progressed to ophthalmopathy tested prospective prediction of ophthalmopathy. For training and testing, the 100 or so patients in the discovery cohort were randomly divided in a 7:3 ratio. Thyroid tissue and blood T-cell repertoires from more than 5 Graves' hyperthyroidism patients were also compared in the study. After sampling, hyperthyroidism patients received methimazole starting at 30 mg daily, and ophthalmopathy patients received high-dose intravenous methylprednisolone. The paper reports TCR Vbeta CDR3 sequencing of roughly 140 peripheral blood samples: some 41 ophthalmopathy, under 80 hyperthyroidism and approximately 17 progressor patients. Overall study outcomes, separate from this receptor: Blood samples also contained most of the expanded thyroid clonotypes (frequency above 0.001), which suggests that blood repertoires may reflect thyroid immune responses. No statistical method was used to set the sample size in advance, and investigators knew the group allocation. Ophthalmopathy was separated from stable hyperthyroidism by a 13 V-J signature model, with approximately 85% sensitivity and 81% to 82% specificity obtained in cross-validation and 80%/75% obtained in testing. In validation, the model predicted progression to ophthalmopathy a median of roughly 6.5 months before onset, with approximately 68% sensitivity and roughly 77% specificity.

This clonotype was observed at least ten times. This clone's antigen is unknown. No much larger clonotype is one base removed from it; base qualities were not supplied. Stable Graves' hyperthyroidism was defined as the absence of progression to ophthalmopathy over 18 months of follow-up. Hyperthyroidism patients were newly diagnosed, with disease duration under 2 months, and aged 18 to 65 years. Any patient with an uncontrolled infection, another autoimmune disease, pregnancy or lactation was excluded. Clinical symptoms, serum thyroxine and TRAb, thyroid ultrasound, and orbital computed tomography formed the basis for the diagnoses. PBMCs were separated from about 10 ml of fresh peripheral blood using Ficoll-Paque density gradient centrifugation. Total RNA was extracted with Trizol reagent, and quality was checked on an Agilent 2100 Bioanalyzer. V sheds 4 bases and J sheds 0 bases, leaving 13 bases between their ends. From the cysteine through the phenylalanine, the CDR3 covers 15 amino acids. Of all the DNA, just the CDR3 is kept, 45 bases in frame from base 1. For CDR1 and CDR2, the germline V gene lists SGHRS and YFSETQ.

TCR beta CDR3 regions were amplified from RNA transcripts. For the first round of RT-PCR on the TCR CDR3, the HTBI primer set was used together with the Qiagen OneStep RT-PCR kit. The libraries were constructed in a second round of multiplex PCR and then size-selected and purified. Sequencing of the libraries was done on an Illumina HiSeq2000 using paired-end 100 bp reads. As for the original processing: SOAPnuke was used to process the raw data, with reads discarded if the reads contained adapters or uncalled bases, had a mean Phred below 15, or lacked an exact constant-primer or identifier match. High-quality paired reads were merged with COPE v1.2.5, and unique nucleotide sequences were defined as clonotypes. MiTCR v1.1 was used to align the clonotypes against IMGT TRBV, TRBD and TRBJ reference segments. Analysis was restricted to V-J combinations with a frequency above 0.0001, which covered just over 98% of repertoires. The TCS score was defined as the ratio of F50 (clonal expansion) to E x V (chaos), calculated using BLOSUM62-based TCRdist between CDR3 peptides within each V-J. Welch's t-statistics and random forest reduced roughly 530 V-J features to some 14, which were used in a naive Bayes classifier (R e1071). The public reads were quality trimmed at Q25 with fastp and then assembled into clones with MiXCR by TCRdb, keeping productive beta chains. Merged by CDR3 protein, the rows form single entries marked with the most common genes and DNA. TCRdb assigned the V and J calls; the authors' analysis was not used. The table for this sample lists about 380,000 distinct CDR3 sequences; 14% of them were counted only once. The ten largest clones capture 9.5% to 12% of the sample.

The receptor was derived from a woman between 55 and 75 years old with Graves' hyperthyroidism. Sequencing was carried out using blood. The receptor chain draws on TRBV5-1 and TRBJ1-2; no D gene is confidently identified. Read as DNA, the sequence is TGCGCCAGCAGCCCAGGATTTTCGGCTAACTATGGCTACACCTTC. The translation is CASSPGFSANYGYTF. Where the CDR3 stops, the reference TRBV5-1 and TRBJ1-2 genes take over; the full variable domain is KAGVTQTPRYLIKTRGQQVTLSCSPISGHRSVSWYQQTPGQGLQFLFEYFSETQRNKGNFPGRFSGRQFSNSRSEMNVSTLELGDSALYLCASSPGFSANYGYTFGSGTRLTVV.